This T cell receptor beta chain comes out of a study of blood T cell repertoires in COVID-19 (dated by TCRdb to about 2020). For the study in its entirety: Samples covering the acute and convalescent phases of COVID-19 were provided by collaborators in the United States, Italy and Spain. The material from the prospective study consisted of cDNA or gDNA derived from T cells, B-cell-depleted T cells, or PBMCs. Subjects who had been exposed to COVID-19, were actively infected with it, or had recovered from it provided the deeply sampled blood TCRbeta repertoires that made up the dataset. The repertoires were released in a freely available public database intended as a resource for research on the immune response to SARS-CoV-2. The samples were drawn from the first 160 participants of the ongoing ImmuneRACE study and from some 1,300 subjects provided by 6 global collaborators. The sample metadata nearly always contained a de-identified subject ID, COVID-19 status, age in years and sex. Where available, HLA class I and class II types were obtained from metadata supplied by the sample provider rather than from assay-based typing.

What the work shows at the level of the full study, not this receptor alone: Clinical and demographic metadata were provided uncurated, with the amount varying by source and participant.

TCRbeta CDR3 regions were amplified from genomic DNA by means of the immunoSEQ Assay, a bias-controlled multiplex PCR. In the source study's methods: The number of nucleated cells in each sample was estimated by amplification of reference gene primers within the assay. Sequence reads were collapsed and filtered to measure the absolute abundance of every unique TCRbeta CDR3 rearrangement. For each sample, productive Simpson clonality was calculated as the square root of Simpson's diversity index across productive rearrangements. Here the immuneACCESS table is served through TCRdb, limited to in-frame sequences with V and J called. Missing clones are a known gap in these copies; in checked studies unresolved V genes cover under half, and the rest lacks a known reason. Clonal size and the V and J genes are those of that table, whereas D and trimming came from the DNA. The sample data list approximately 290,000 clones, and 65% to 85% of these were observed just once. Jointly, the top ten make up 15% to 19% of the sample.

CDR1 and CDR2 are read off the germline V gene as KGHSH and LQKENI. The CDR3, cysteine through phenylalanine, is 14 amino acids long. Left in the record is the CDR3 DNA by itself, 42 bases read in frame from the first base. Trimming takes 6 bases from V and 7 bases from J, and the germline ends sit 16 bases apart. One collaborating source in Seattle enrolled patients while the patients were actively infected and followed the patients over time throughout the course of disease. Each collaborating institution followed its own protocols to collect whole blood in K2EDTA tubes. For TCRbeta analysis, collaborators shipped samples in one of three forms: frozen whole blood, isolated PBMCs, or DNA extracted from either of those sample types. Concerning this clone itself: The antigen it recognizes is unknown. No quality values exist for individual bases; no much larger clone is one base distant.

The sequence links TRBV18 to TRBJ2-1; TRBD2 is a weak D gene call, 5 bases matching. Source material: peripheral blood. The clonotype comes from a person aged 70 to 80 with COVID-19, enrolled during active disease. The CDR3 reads CASSPVIGINEQFF. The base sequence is TGTGCCAGCTCTCCCGTGATCGGGATTAATGAGCAGTTCTTC.